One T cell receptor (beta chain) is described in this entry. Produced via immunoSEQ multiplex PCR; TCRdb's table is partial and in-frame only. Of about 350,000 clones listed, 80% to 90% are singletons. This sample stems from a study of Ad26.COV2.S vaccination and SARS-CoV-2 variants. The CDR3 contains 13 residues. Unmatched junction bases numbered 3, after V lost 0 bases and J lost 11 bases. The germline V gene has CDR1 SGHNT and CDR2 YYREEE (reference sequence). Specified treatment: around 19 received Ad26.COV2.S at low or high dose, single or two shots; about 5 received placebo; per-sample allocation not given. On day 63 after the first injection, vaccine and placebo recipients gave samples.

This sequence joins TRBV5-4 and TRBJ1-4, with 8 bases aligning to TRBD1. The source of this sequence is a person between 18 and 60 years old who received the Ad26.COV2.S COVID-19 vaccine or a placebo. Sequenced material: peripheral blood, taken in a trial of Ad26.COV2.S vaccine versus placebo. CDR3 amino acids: CASSLGTGGKLFF. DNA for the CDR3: TGTGCCAGCAGCTTGGGAACAGGGGGGAAACTGTTTTTT.